What follows are 19 T cell receptor beta chains derived from one specimen sequenced in a study of immune evolution from preneoplasia to lung adenocarcinoma. Assay used: immunoSEQ multiplex PCR; TCRdb lists only in-frame clones, some missing. The sample consists of around 9,100 clones, approximately 83% of them appearing once. Material: FFPE minimally invasive lung adenocarcinoma tissue. The source is a person aged 65-85 years with lung adenocarcinoma.

This chain links TRBV28 with TRBJ2-5, with 10 bases lining up with TRBD2. Germline lookup yields CDR1 MDHEN and CDR2 SYDVKM. V lost 2 bases, J lost 2 bases, and 5 bases stayed unmatched. CDR3 length equals 16 residues. The CDR3 loop reads CASSLGIAGGQETQYF. Written as DNA, the CDR3 is TGTGCCAGCAGTTTAGGGATAGCGGGGGGACAAGAGACCCAGTACTTC.

V usage is TRBV30 and J usage is TRBJ1-1; D ambiguous. The ends were cut back, 3 bases at V and 0 bases at J, with 2 bases in the middle. CDR1 is GTSNPN and CDR2 is SVGIG in the germline V gene (reference sequence). CDR3 length: 11 amino acids. CDR3 loop: CAWRMNTEAFF. CDR3 sequence (DNA): TGTGCCTGGAGGATGAACACTGAAGCTTTCTTT.

The chain is built from TRBV7-2 and TRBJ2-1; D remains ambiguous. CDR1 and CDR2 (germline): SGHTA, FQGNSA. CDR3 size: 13 residues. V dropped 0 bases and J dropped 8 bases, with 8 bases sitting between them. The CDR3 sequence is CASSLAGSHEQFF. The CDR3 DNA reads as TGTGCCAGCAGCTTAGCGGGCAGTCATGAGCAGTTCTTC.

This chain links TRBV4-1 with TRBJ2-2; the D is unclear. Germline CDR1 MGHRA, CDR2 YSYEKL. CDR3 size: 12 residues. V gave up 2 bases and J gave up 6 bases, with 4 bases separating them. The chain's CDR3 is CASSQRAGELFF. In DNA form, the CDR3 reads TGCGCCAGCAGCCAACGAGCCGGGGAGCTGTTTTTT.

The rearrangement joins TRBV11-1 to TRBJ2-2; D tentatively reads TRBD1 or TRBD2 (7 bases each). The CDR3 contains 15 residues. V shed 1 base and J shed 4 bases, with 10 bases lying between them. Germline CDR1 is SGHAT and CDR2 is FQDESV (reference sequence). CDR3 nucleotides: TGTGCCAGCAGCTTAGTCAGGGGGGGCACCGGGGAGCTGTTTTTT. This translates into CASSLVRGGTGELFF.

This sequence joins TRBV7-9 and TRBJ1-5, with TRBD1 identical over 7 bases. Germline V gene data show CDR1 as SEHNR and CDR2 as FQNEAQ (reference sequence). The junction had 5 bases not matched to a gene; V was cut back by 1 base and J by 8 bases. This CDR3 is 14 amino acids long. In DNA, the CDR3 is TGTGCCAGCAGCTTAGTGGGCAGGGGGGAGCCCCAGCATTTT. As protein: CASSLVGRGEPQHF.

CDR3 loop: CASSLDPTGGDGYTF. The CDR3 DNA is TGTGCCAGCAGCTTGGACCCTACAGGGGGCGATGGCTACACCTTC. This chain links TRBV5-4 with TRBJ1-2, with 9 bases identical to TRBD1. V shed 0 bases and J 6 bases; nucleotides not matched to a gene: 6. Germline CDR1 and CDR2: SGHNT and YYREEE (reference sequence). CDR3 size: 15 residues.

This clone was recorded only once. The chain recombines TRBV11-2 with TRBJ1-1; 9 nucleotides align to TRBD1. This CDR3 has 17 residues. The V gene end was trimmed by 4 bases and the J gene end by 13 bases; junction bases not matched to a gene: 22. Germline assignment: CDR1 SGHAT and CDR2 FQNNGV. The CDR3 nucleotides are TGTGCCAGCAGCTCCACCAGTAGGACAGGGGCGGGTCGGTACGATTTCTTT. This encodes CASSSTSRTGAGRYDFF.

This clone was found once. The rearrangement joins TRBV7-9 to TRBJ2-2; D remains unclear. With 3 bases removed from V and 6 bases from J, the gap between germline ends came to 2 bases. The CDR3 sequence is 11 residues long. Germline lookup yields CDR1 SEHNR and CDR2 FQNEAQ (reference sequence). CDR3 residues: CASSLSGELFF. In DNA, the CDR3 is TGTGCCAGCAGCTTGTCCGGGGAGCTGTTTTTT.

V and J are TRBV11-1 and TRBJ2-5, with 7 bases aligning to TRBD2. The ends lost 4 bases at V and 3 bases at J; junction bases unmatched: 5. In germline, CDR1 is SGHAT, CDR2 FQDESV (reference sequence). The CDR3 is 14 amino acids. DNA for the CDR3: TGTGCCAGCAGCTCCCTAGCGGAAGAAGAGACCCAGTACTTC. The encoded protein is CASSSLAEEETQYF. The full variable domain, in which reference TRBV11-1 and TRBJ2-5 provide the parts outside the CDR3, is EAEVAQSPRYKITEKSQAVAFWCDPISGHATLYWYRQILGQGPELLVQFQDESVVDDSQLPKDRFSAERLKGVDSTLKIQPAELGDSAMYLCASSSLAEEETQYFGPGTRLLVL.

This clone has just a few counts. The rearrangement joins TRBV5-4 to TRBJ1-1, with D unresolved. V was pared by 3 bases and J by 4 bases, with 7 bases between. This CDR3 has 12 amino acids. The germline gives CDR1 SGHNT, CDR2 YYREEE (reference sequence). The CDR3 is CASSWGGTEAFF. The CDR3 DNA sequence: TGTGCCAGCAGCTGGGGAGGCACTGAAGCTTTCTTT.

This clone was observed a few times. The gene calls are TRBV6-1 and TRBJ2-3; unclear D gene. The germline gives CDR1 MNHNS, CDR2 SASEGT. This CDR3 is built from 14 residues. The germline V and J ends were trimmed by 5 bases and 4 bases, with 13 bases remaining between them. The chain's CDR3 is CASSSQSGADTQYF. The CDR3 DNA reads TGTGCCAGCAGTAGCCAAAGTGGGGCAGATACGCAGTATTTT.

The chain links TRBV5-4 to TRBJ1-1; D is ambiguous. The CDR3 extends over 11 amino acids. The V end was cut by 0 bases, the J end by 11 bases, with 8 bases between. Germline V gives CDR1 SGHNT, CDR2 YYREEE (reference sequence). The chain's CDR3 is CASSLGLSAFF. The CDR3 bases are TGTGCCAGCAGCTTGGGACTGTCGGCTTTCTTT. Combining the CDR3 with reference TRBV5-4 and TRBJ1-1 gives the whole variable domain ETGVTQSPTHLIKTRGQQVTLRCSSQSGHNTVSWYQQALGQGPQFIFQYYREEENGRGNFPPRFSGLQFPNYSSELNVNALELDDSALYLCASSLGLSAFFGQGTRLTVV.

This clone has only a few counts. The rearrangement links TRBV5-6 to TRBJ2-2, with unresolved D. The CDR3 extends over 13 amino acids. The germline V and J ends were trimmed by 3 bases and 4 bases, with 7 bases remaining between them. Germline V lookup: CDR1 SGHDT, CDR2 YYEEEE. The CDR3 reads CASSSLATGELFF. The CDR3 DNA reads as TGTGCCAGCAGCTCGTTGGCCACCGGGGAGCTGTTTTTT.

The chain joins TRBV7-6 to TRBJ1-1; 9 bases line up with TRBD1. V trimming: 1 base; J trimming: 1 base; junction bases outside the gene matches: 4. CDR1 and CDR2 (germline): SGHVS, FNYEAQ. The CDR3 is 16 residues long. Here the CDR3 DNA reads TGTGCCAGCAGCTTAGGTGGACAGGGGACGAACACTGAAGCTTTCTTT. Its protein is CASSLGGQGTNTEAFF. Combining the CDR3 with reference TRBV7-6 and TRBJ1-1 gives the whole variable domain GAGVSQSPRYKVTKRGQDVALRCDPISGHVSLYWYRQALGQGPEFLTYFNYEAQQDKSGLPNDRFSAERPEGSISTLTIQRTEQRDSAMYRCASSLGGQGTNTEAFFGQGTRLTVV.

The DNA of the CDR3 is TGTGCCAGCAGCTCCCATGTGATTCCCCCCGGGGAGCTGTTTTTT. Amino acids: CASSSHVIPPGELFF. This chain connects TRBV11-2 to TRBJ2-2; the D is unclear. The CDR3 length is 15 residues. Trimming pared 4 bases from V and 6 bases from J, leaving 15 bases between. Germline CDR1 SGHAT, CDR2 FQNNGV.

This chain connects TRBV18 to TRBJ2-1; 9 positions agree with TRBD2. From germline, CDR1 is KGHSH and CDR2 LQKENI. V shed 3 bases, J shed 2 bases, and the junction held 5 bases outside the gene matches. There are 16 residues in the CDR3. The CDR3 protein is CASSPTRGGAYNEQFF. As DNA, the CDR3 is TGTGCCAGCTCACCTACTCGCGGGGGGGCCTACAATGAGCAGTTCTTC.

The V and J genes are TRBV11-2 and TRBJ1-4, with D hard to call. This CDR3 region has 18 residues. V gave up 1 base and J gave up 0 bases, with 15 bases separating them. Germline loops: CDR1 SGHAT, CDR2 FQNNGV. The CDR3 region is CASSLGFPGRTTNEKLFF. CDR3 coding DNA: TGTGCCAGCAGCTTAGGTTTTCCAGGAAGGACAACTAATGAAAAACTGTTTTTT.

The chain couples TRBV7-2 to TRBJ1-5; 7 nucleotides match TRBD1. The CDR3 extends over 15 amino acids. Germline V gene lookup returns CDR1 SGHTA and CDR2 FQGNSA. V lost 3 bases, J lost 6 bases, and 8 bases stayed unmatched. CDR3 bases: TGTGCCAGCAGCTTTGCCACAGGGGTGGGTCAGCCCCAGCATTTT. As protein: CASSFATGVGQPQHF.